This T cell receptor beta chain was sequenced in a study of identical twins. The study's findings and limits: Within cord blood, abundant beta clonotypes carried fewer insertions, but memory repertoires showed no such trend.

This clonotype has a count of ten or more. Its target is not known. TCRdb fed the 5' RACE reads into MiXCR, producing one record per CDR3 protein. The data hold about 700,000 distinct CDR3 sequences, with 5.5% to 6.5% observed a single time. V lost 2 bases and J lost 4, with 15 bases in between. Germline loops: CDR1 SEHNR, CDR2 FQNEAQ (reference sequence). The CDR3 is 16 amino acids. The sample was naive T cells sorted from blood. The TCR originated in a man aged 18 to 35 in good health. This chain uses TRBV7-9 with TRBJ2-1, with D perhaps TRBD1 (5 bases). The CDR3, as DNA: TGTGCCAGCAGCTTACAGGGTAGCCCCTCATACAATGAGCAGTTCTTC. Translated: CASSLQGSPSYNEQFF.